These 9 T cell receptor beta chains were all obtained from the same sample, sequenced in a study of CXCR3-negative and CXCR3-positive naive CD8 T cells. Study-level results: TRB CDR3s of CXCR3-positive naive cells were more hydrophobic than those of CXCR3-negative naive cells.

5' RACE with UMI labels generated the TRB cDNA libraries. Reprocessing the 5' RACE reads, TCRdb reports a single entry for every CDR3 protein and omits DNA. With under 75,000 distinct CDR3 sequences in the sample, the ten largest clones hold roughly 0.8%. No antigen has been identified for these receptors. The sequenced sample consisted of naive CXCR3+ CD8+ T cells from blood. Subset specified: CD45RO-CCR7+CD27+CD95- naive CD8+ T cells expressing CXCR3 (TNR3+). The receptor set was obtained from a human donor in good health. Some clones in this sample may be carry-over from other donors' samples.

V gene TRBV3-1 combines with J gene TRBJ2-3; without DNA, the TCRdb call of TRBD2 cannot be checked. CDR3 size: 16 residues. CDR1 is LGHDT and CDR2 is YNNKEL in the germline V gene (reference sequence). The CDR3 spells CASSHEGLAGPSSQYF.

V gene TRBV7-2 combines with J gene TRBJ1-2. This CDR3 is 14 amino acids long. Germline V gene sequence: CDR1 SGHTA, CDR2 FQGNSA. CDR3 loop: CASSYREGDYGYTF.

CDR3 region: CASSPGGGQVRFF. The V gene is TRBV7-6, the J gene TRBJ2-1; with no DNA, the TCRdb D assignment of TRBD2 cannot be verified. Germline V lookup: CDR1 SGHVS, CDR2 FNYEAQ. The CDR3 length is 13 residues.

The chain is built from TRBV7-6 and TRBJ2-7; TCRdb selects TRBD1, and the lack of DNA leaves this call unchecked. In germline, CDR1 is SGHVS, CDR2 FNYEAQ. The CDR3 has 15 residues. The CDR3 sequence: CASSLEGQAPYEQYF.

This chain uses TRBV7-9 with TRBJ2-5; the TRBD1 assignment by TCRdb is unverifiable without DNA. The CDR3 is 18 amino acids. The germline V gene has CDR1 SEHNR and CDR2 FQNEAQ (reference sequence). The CDR3 sequence is CASSLAYAGATSQETQYF.

The CDR3 sequence: CASSLDSSGRGSTEAVF. The genes are TRBV11-2 and TRBJ1-1; checking the TCRdb D call of TRBD1 is not possible without DNA. This CDR3 is built from 17 residues. Per germline, CDR1 SGHAT and CDR2 FQNNGV. Complete variable domain (other parts from reference TRBV11-2 and TRBJ1-1): EAGVAQSPRYKIIEKRQSVAFWCNPISGHATLYWYQQILGQGPKLLIQFQNNGVVDDSQLPKDRFSAERLKGVDSTLKIQPAKLEDSAVYLCASSLDSSGRGSTEAVFGQGTRLTVV.

V and J are TRBV5-1 and TRBJ2-5; TCRdb calls TRBD1, which cannot be checked without DNA. The length of the CDR3 is 16 residues. CDR1 and CDR2 from the germline V gene are SGHRS and YFSETQ. CDR3 amino acids: CASSLVETGIQETQYF.

The chain's CDR3 is CASSPGTETYNEQFF. The chain links TRBV28 to TRBJ2-1; TCRdb's assignment of TRBD1 cannot be checked, as there is no DNA. The length of the CDR3 is 15 residues. CDR1 MDHEN and CDR2 SYDVKM come from the germline V gene.

The V call is TRBV5-6, the J call TRBJ2-4; checking the TCRdb D call of TRBD1 is not possible without DNA. CDR1 and CDR2 (germline): SGHDT, YYEEEE. The CDR3 contains 20 residues. The CDR3 sequence is CASSLIGTGGGGLAKNIQYF.